This TCR beta chain derives from a study of breast tumors, draining lymph nodes, adjacent tissues. The table lists this clonotype with many counts. Its target is not known. Germline is not matched at one junction end, which may reflect a read error. TCRdb re-derived calls from the multiplex PCR reads in MiXCR, one entry per CDR3 protein. Of some 120,000 distinct CDR3 sequences in the sample, about 20% are singletons; the top ten hold approximately 3.5%. General study points: Tumor and nontumor repertoires were significantly more similar in luminal-like than in basal-like breast cancer. Tumor repertoires ranked between lymph nodes and nontumor tissue in diversity, with V and J gene preferences.

The CDR3 consists of 11 residues. Germline V CDR1 and CDR2: SGHVS, FQNEAQ. Breast cancer patients provided tissue from their axillary draining lymph nodes. V usage is TRBV7-8 and J usage is TRBJ2-7; the D gene is possibly TRBD1 (7 bases). The TCR sequence derives from a female donor with breast cancer. Some clones in this sample may be carry-over from other donors' samples. Sequenced sample: axillary lymph node tissue. This chain's CDR3 is CASSLAGRGEF. DNA for the CDR3: TGTGCCAGCAGCTTAGCCGGCAGGGGGGAGTTC. The whole variable domain, remainder taken from reference TRBV7-8 and TRBJ2-7, is GAGVSQSPRYKVAKRGQDVALRCDPISGHVSLFWYQQALGQGPEFLTYFQNEAQLDKSGLPSDRFFAERPEGSVSTLKIQRTQQEDSAVYLCASSLAGRGEFGPGTRLTVT.